The present T cell receptor beta chain was sequenced within a study of shared clonotypes between healthy human individuals. As for this clone: Its antigen is currently unknown.

TCRdb's table, derived via immunoSEQ multiplex PCR, lists solely in-frame clones and lacks some. The table includes nearly 750,000 clones, roughly 72% detected once. Study outcomes and limitations: Memory subsets had estimated richness that was generally smaller than that of naive subsets.

With 8 bases removed from V and 4 bases from J, the gap between germline ends came to 12 bases. Germline V gene data show CDR1 as MGHRA and CDR2 as YSYEKL. The CDR3 loop spans 13 amino acids. Input material: memory CD4+ T cells sorted from blood. Subset described: CD45RA-negative fraction. The J gene is TRBJ2-1, the V gene TRBV4-1; tentatively, D is TRBD2 (6 bases). This TCR derives from a woman in her 30s in good health. Written as DNA, the CDR3 is TGCGCCAGCCGGAGGACTACTTACAATGAGCAGTTCTTC. This gives the protein CASRRTTYNEQFF.